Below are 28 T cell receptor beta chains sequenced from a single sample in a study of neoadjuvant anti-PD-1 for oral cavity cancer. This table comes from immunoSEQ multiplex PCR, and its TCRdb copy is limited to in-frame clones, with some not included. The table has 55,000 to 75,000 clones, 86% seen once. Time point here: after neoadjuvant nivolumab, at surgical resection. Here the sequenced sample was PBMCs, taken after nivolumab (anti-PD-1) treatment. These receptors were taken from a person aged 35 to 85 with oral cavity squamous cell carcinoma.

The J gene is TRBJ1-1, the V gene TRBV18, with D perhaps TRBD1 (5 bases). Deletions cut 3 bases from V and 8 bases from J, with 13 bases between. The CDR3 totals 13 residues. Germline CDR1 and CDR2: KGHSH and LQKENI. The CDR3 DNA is TGTGCCAGCTCACCTTTATCTACAGGAGAAGCTTTCTTT. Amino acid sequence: CASSPLSTGEAFF.

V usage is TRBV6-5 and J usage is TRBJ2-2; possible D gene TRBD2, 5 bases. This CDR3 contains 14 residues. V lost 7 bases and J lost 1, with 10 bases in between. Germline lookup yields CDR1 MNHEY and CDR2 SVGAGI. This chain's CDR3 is CASMRVRNTGELFF. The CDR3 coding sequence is TGTGCCAGCATGCGGGTACGGAACACCGGGGAGCTGTTTTTT.

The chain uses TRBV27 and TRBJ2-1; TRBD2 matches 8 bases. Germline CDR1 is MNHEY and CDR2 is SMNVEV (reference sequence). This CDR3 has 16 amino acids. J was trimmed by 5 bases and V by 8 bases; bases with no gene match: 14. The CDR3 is CASCSVLAGAHNEQFF. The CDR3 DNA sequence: TGTGCCAGCTGCTCGGTCCTAGCGGGTGCCCACAATGAGCAGTTCTTC.

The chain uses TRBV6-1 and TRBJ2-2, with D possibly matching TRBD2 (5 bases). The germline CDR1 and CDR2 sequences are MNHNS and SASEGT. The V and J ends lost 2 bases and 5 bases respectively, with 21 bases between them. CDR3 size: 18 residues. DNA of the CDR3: TGTGCCAGCAGTGAACCCCCCCGGACTCAACGGTATACCGGGGAGCTGTTTTTT. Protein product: CASSEPPRTQRYTGELFF.

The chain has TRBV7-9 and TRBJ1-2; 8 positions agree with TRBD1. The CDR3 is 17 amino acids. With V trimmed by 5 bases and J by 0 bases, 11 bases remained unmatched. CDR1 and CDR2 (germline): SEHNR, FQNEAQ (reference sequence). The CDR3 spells CASSDTGGVLANYGYTF. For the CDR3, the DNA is TGTGCCAGCAGCGACACAGGGGGAGTGCTAGCTAACTATGGCTACACCTTC.

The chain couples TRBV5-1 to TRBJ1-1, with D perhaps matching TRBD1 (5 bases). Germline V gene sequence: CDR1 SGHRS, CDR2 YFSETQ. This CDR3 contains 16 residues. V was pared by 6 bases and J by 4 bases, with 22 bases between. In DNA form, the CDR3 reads TGCGCCAGCACCGCCGGGCCCGCAGGGATTGGCACTGAAGCTTTCTTT. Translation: CASTAGPAGIGTEAFF.

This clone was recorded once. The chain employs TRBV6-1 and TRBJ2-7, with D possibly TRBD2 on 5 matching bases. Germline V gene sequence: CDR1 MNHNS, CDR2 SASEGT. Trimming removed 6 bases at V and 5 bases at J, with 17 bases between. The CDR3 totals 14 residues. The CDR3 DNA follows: TGTGCCAGCAGGTTGAGGGCCTCTTTGGACGAGCAGTACTTC. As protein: CASRLRASLDEQYF.

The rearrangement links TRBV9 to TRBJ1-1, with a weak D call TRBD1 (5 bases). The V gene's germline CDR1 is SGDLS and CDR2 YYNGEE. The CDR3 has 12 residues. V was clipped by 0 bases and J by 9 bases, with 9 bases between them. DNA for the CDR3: TGTGCCAGCAGCGTAGAGGAGGGACAAGCTTTCTTT. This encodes CASSVEEGQAFF. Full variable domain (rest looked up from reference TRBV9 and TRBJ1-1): DSGVTQTPKHLITATGQRVTLRCSPRSGDLSVYWYQQSLDQGLQFLIQYYNGEERAKGNILERFSAQQFPDLHSELNLSSLELGDSALYFCASSVEEGQAFFGQGTRLTVV.

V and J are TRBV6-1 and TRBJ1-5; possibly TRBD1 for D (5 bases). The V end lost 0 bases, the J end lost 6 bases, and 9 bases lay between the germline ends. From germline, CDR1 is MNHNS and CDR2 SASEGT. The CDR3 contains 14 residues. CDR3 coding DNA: TGTGCCAGCAGTGAAGCGTATGGGGGTCAGCCCCAGCATTTT. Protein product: CASSEAYGGQPQHF.

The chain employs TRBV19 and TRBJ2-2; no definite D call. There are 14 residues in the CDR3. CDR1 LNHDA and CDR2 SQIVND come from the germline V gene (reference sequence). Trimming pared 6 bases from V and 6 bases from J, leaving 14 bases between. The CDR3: CASRLRVGPGELFF. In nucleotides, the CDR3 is TGTGCCAGTAGATTACGGGTAGGCCCCGGGGAGCTGTTTTTT.

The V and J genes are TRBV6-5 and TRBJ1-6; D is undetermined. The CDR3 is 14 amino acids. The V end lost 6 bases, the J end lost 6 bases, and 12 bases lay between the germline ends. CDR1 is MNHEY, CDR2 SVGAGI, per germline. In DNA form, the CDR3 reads TGTGCCAGCAGAACCGACACGGCTAATTCACCCCTCCACTTT. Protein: CASRTDTANSPLHF.

The CDR3 spells CASSQTGLGRDGYTF. For the CDR3, the DNA is TGTGCCAGCAGCCAGACAGGTTTAGGGCGCGATGGCTACACCTTC. The chain combines TRBV4-2 with TRBJ1-2; D may be TRBD1 (6 bases). Per germline, CDR1 LGHNA and CDR2 YNFKEQ. CDR3 length: 15 amino acids. Trimming shortened V by 3 bases and J by 6 bases, and 17 bases separated the two germline ends.

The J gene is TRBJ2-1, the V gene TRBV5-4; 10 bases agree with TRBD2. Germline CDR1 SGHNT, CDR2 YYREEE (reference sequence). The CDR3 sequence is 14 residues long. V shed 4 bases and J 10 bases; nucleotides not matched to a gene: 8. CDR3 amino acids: CASSDWTSGSEQFF. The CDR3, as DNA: TGTGCCAGCAGCGACTGGACTAGCGGATCAGAGCAGTTCTTC.

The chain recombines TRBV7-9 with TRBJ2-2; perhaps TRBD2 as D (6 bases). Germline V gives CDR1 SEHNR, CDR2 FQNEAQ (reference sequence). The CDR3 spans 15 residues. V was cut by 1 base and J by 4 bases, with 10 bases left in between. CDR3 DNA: TGTGCCAGCAGCTTAGGTGGGAGGATCACCGGGGAGCTGTTTTTT. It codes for CASSLGGRITGELFF.

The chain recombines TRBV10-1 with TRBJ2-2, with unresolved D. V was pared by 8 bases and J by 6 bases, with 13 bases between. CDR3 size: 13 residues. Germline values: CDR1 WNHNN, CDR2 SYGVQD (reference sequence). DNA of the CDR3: TGCGCCAGCTCCCGACGAGGAGCCGGGGAGCTGTTTTTT. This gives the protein CASSRRGAGELFF.

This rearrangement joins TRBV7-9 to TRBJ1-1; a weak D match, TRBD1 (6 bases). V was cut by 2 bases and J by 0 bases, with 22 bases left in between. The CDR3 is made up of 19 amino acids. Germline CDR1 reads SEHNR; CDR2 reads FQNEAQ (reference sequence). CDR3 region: CASSLLRTETLPLNTEAFF. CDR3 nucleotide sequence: TGTGCCAGCAGCTTACTAAGGACAGAAACTCTTCCGCTGAACACTGAAGCTTTCTTT. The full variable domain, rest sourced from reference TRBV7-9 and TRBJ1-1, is DTGVSQNPRHKITKRGQNVTFRCDPISEHNRLYWYRQTLGQGPEFLTYFQNEAQLEKSRLLSDRFSAERPKGSFSTLEIQRTEQGDSAMYLCASSLLRTETLPLNTEAFFGQGTRLTVV.

CDR3 sequence (DNA): TGTGCCAGCAGTTACCCCTACAAGGAAAACATTCAGTACTTC. It codes for CASSYPYKENIQYF. The genes are TRBV6-5 and TRBJ2-4; no reliable D call. The germline gives CDR1 MNHEY, CDR2 SVGAGI. Trimming took off 2 bases at V and 5 bases at J, with 10 bases between the two ends. The CDR3 spans 14 residues.

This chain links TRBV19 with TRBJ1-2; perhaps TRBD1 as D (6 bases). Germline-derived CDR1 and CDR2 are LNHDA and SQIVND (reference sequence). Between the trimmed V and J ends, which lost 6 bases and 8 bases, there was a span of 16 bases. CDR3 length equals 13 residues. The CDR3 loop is CASSHGGGSGYTF. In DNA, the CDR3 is TGTGCCAGTAGCCATGGAGGGGGGAGCGGCTACACCTTC.

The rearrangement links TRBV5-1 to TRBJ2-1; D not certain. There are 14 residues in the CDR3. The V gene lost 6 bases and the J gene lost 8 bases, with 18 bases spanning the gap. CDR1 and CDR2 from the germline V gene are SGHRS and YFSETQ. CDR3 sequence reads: CASKSVGGFDEQFF. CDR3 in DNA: TGCGCCAGCAAAAGTGTAGGTGGTTTCGATGAGCAGTTCTTC.

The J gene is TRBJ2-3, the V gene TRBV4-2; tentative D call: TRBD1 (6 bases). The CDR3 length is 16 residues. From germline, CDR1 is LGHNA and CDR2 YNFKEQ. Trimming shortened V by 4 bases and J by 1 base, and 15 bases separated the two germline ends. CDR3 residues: CASSRRQGPGTDTQYF. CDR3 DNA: TGTGCCAGCAGCCGGCGCCAGGGGCCGGGCACAGATACGCAGTATTTT.

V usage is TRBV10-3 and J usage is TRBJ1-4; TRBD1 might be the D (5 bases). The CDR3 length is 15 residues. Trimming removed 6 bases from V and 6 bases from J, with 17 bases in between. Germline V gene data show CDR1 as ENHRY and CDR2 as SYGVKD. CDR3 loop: CAISATGTWDEKLFF. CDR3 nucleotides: TGTGCCATCAGCGCAACCGGGACTTGGGATGAAAAACTGTTTTTT.

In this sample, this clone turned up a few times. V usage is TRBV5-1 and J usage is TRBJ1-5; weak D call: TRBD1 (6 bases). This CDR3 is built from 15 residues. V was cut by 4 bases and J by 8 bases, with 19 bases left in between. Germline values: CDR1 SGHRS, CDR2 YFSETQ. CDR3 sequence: CASSIGQFTREPQHF. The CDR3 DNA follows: TGCGCCAGCAGCATAGGACAGTTCACTAGGGAGCCCCAGCATTTT.

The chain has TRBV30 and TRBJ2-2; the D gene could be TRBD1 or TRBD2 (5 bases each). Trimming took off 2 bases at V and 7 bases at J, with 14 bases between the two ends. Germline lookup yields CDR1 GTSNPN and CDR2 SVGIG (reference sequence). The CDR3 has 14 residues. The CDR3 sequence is CAWSPGPGIGELFF. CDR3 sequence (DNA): TGTGCCTGGAGTCCGGGACCGGGGATCGGGGAGCTGTTTTTT.

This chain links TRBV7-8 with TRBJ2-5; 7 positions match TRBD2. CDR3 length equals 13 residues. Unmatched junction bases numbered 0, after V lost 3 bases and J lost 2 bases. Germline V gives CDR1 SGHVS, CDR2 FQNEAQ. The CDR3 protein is CASSLREQETQYF. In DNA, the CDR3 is TGTGCCAGCAGCTTGCGGGAGCAAGAGACCCAGTACTTC.

The CDR3 DNA follows: TGTGCCAGCAGTTTTATGGGCTCTCTTAATGAAAAACTGTTTTTT. Protein sequence: CASSFMGSLNEKLFF. The V call is TRBV28, the J call TRBJ1-4; D gene ambiguous. Between the trimmed V and J ends, which lost 3 bases and 4 bases, there was a span of 12 bases. The germline V gene has CDR1 MDHEN and CDR2 SYDVKM. The CDR3 contains 15 residues.

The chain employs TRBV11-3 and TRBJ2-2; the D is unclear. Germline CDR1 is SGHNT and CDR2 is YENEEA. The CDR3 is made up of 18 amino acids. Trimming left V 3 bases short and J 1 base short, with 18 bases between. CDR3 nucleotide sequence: TGTGCCAGCAGCTTCACTCTTCTGGGTCAAGAGAACACCGGGGAGCTGTTTTTT. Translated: CASSFTLLGQENTGELFF.

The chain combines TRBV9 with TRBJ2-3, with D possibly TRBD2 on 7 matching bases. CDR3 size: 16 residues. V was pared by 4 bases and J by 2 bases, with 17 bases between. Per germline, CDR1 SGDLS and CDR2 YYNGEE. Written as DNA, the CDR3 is TGTGCCAGCAGCCCGCTCCTCGGGGGGCACACAGATACGCAGTATTTT. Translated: CASSPLLGGHTDTQYF.

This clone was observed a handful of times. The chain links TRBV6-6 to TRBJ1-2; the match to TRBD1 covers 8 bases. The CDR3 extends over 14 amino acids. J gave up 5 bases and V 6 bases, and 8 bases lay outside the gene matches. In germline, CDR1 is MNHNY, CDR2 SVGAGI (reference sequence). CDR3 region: CASRSDRAGYGYTF. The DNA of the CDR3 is TGTGCCAGCAGATCGGACAGGGCCGGGTATGGCTACACCTTC.